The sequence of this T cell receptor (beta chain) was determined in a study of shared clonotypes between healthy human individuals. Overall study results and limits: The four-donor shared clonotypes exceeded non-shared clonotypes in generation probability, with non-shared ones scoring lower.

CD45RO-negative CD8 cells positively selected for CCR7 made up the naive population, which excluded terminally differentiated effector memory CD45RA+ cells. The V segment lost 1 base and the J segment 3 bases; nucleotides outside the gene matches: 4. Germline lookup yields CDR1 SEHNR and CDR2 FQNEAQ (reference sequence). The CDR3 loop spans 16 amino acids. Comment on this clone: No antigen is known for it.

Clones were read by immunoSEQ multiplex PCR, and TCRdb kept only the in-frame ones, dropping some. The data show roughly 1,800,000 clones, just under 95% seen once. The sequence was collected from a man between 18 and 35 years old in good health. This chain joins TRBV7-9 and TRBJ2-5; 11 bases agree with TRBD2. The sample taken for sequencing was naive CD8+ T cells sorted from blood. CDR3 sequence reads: CASSLVGTSGKETQYF. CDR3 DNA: TGTGCCAGCAGCTTAGTTGGGACTAGCGGCAAAGAGACCCAGTACTTC.